These 23 T cell receptor beta chains share one sample of origin, sequenced in a study of high-grade serous ovarian cancer treatment subgroups. Assay used: immunoSEQ multiplex PCR; TCRdb lists only in-frame clones, some missing. The table has roughly 29,000 clones, around four fifths seen once. Tumor samples were taken before definitive surgery or chemotherapy. Sequencing input: tumor tissue. Receptors originate from a human donor with high-grade serous ovarian cancer.

This sequence joins TRBV6-1 and TRBJ2-7; the D is unclear. The CDR3 has 15 residues. CDR1 is MNHNS and CDR2 is SASEGT in the germline V gene. With 2 bases removed from V and 4 bases from J, the gap between germline ends came to 15 bases. The CDR3 region has the DNA TGTGCCAGCAGTGAATTTGTGCAGAAAGGGTACGAGCAGTACTTC. Translated: CASSEFVQKGYEQYF.

The rearrangement uses TRBV7-9 and TRBJ1-4; 8 nucleotides agree with TRBD1. The CDR3 covers 14 residues. Germline lookup yields CDR1 SEHNR and CDR2 FQNEAQ (reference sequence). Losses at the gene ends were 5 bases for V and 8 bases for J; bases not matched to a gene: 7. CDR3 region: CASSPTGEEEKLFF. For the CDR3, the DNA is TGTGCCAGCAGCCCGACAGGGGAAGAGGAAAAACTGTTTTTT.

This chain connects TRBV28 to TRBJ2-7; D perhaps matches TRBD2 (5 bases). Germline values: CDR1 MDHEN, CDR2 SYDVKM. Trimming took 6 bases from V and 1 from J, leaving 10 bases between them. The CDR3 is 13 amino acids. The CDR3 reads CASREGGSYEQYF. The CDR3 DNA follows: TGTGCCAGCAGAGAGGGCGGTTCCTACGAGCAGTACTTC.

The gene calls are TRBV28 and TRBJ1-5; 8 nucleotides line up with TRBD1. The V and J ends lost 8 bases and 5 bases, in that order; junction bases with no gene match: 8. Germline CDR1 MDHEN, CDR2 SYDVKM. This CDR3 is built from 14 residues. Written as DNA, the CDR3 is TGTGCCAGCCTCCCCCACAGGGGGTATCAGCCCCAGCATTTT. Translation: CASLPHRGYQPQHF.

This sequence joins TRBV9 and TRBJ2-2, with TRBD2 matching 11 bases. The CDR3 has 20 residues. Germline V gene sequence: CDR1 SGDLS, CDR2 YYNGEE. The trim removed 0 bases at V and 7 bases at J, leaving 17 bases unmatched. CDR3 bases: TGTGCCAGCAGCGTAGCCCCCTCCCCACTAGCGGGAGTTGGGATCGGGGAGCTGTTTTTT. It encodes CASSVAPSPLAGVGIGELFF.

This chain uses TRBV7-9 with TRBJ2-3; TRBD2 matches at 9 bases. Germline V lookup: CDR1 SEHNR, CDR2 FQNEAQ (reference sequence). V dropped 1 base and J dropped 5; count of bases not matched to a gene: 7. The CDR3 covers 16 residues. Written as DNA, the CDR3 is TGTGCCAGCAGCTTAGATTACAAGCGGGAGGTAGATACGCAGTATTTT. As protein: CASSLDYKREVDTQYF. Supplemented by reference TRBV7-9 and TRBJ2-3, the full variable domain reads DTGVSQNPRHKITKRGQNVTFRCDPISEHNRLYWYRQTLGQGPEFLTYFQNEAQLEKSRLLSDRFSAERPKGSFSTLEIQRTEQGDSAMYLCASSLDYKREVDTQYFGPGTRLTVL.

The V call is TRBV7-2, the J call TRBJ2-2; 7 nucleotides match TRBD2. This CDR3 contains 15 residues. Germline V gene lookup returns CDR1 SGHTA and CDR2 FQGNSA. V lost 2 bases and J lost 5; bases outside the gene matches: 5. CDR3 in DNA: TGTGCCAGCAGCTTAAATACGGGAGGAACCGGGGAGCTGTTTTTT. It translates to CASSLNTGGTGELFF.

The chain is built from TRBV5-5 and TRBJ2-7, with 9 bases that match TRBD2. The germline V gene encodes CDR1 SGHKS and CDR2 YYEKEE (reference sequence). The ends lost 0 bases at V and 4 bases at J; junction bases unmatched: 5. This CDR3 is built from 15 residues. CDR3 in DNA: TGTGCCAGCAGCTTGGAAGCGGGAGGATGGTACGAGCAGTACTTC. Its translation is CASSLEAGGWYEQYF.

The chain joins TRBV9 to TRBJ1-2, with 9 bases fitting TRBD1. J was trimmed by 11 bases and V by 4 bases; bases with no gene match: 6. CDR3 size: 12 residues. The V gene's germline CDR1 is SGDLS and CDR2 YYNGEE. The CDR3 DNA is TGTGCCAGCAGCACTCGACAGGGGGAGTACACCTTC. Protein: CASSTRQGEYTF.

The chain carries TRBV7-2 and TRBJ2-2; 11 nucleotides match TRBD2. J was trimmed by 7 bases and V by 3 bases; bases with no gene match: 7. The CDR3 contains 16 residues. The germline gives CDR1 SGHTA, CDR2 FQGNSA. The CDR3 DNA is TGTGCCAGCAGCTTTAGCGGGAGGGCCTTGGGCGGGGAGCTGTTTTTT. Protein product: CASSFSGRALGGELFF.

This chain joins TRBV11-2 and TRBJ2-5; D is perhaps TRBD2 (5 bases). Germline CDR1 is SGHAT and CDR2 is FQNNGV. There are 14 residues in the CDR3. V lost 5 bases, J lost 4 bases, and 14 bases lay in between. The CDR3 protein is CASSPRPRGETQYF. CDR3 nucleotide sequence: TGTGCCAGCAGCCCACGCCCTCGGGGAGAGACCCAGTACTTC.

The CDR3 DNA follows: TGTGCCAGCAGCGGCCTAGTGGTCTACGAGCAGTACTTC. Residues: CASSGLVVYEQYF. The chain employs TRBV2 and TRBJ2-7, with D unclear. V was shortened by 6 bases and J by 3 bases, with 12 bases between the two germline ends. The CDR3 runs 13 residues. Germline CDR1 and CDR2: SNHLY and FYNNEI. Filled out from reference TRBV2 and TRBJ2-7, the complete variable domain reads EPEVTQTPSHQVTQMGQEVILRCVPISNHLYFYWYRQILGQKVEFLVSFYNNEISEKSEIFDDQFSVERPDGSNFTLKIRSTKLEDSAMYFCASSGLVVYEQYFGPGTRLTVT.

This clone turned up a few times. The chain's CDR3 is CASGGGQNLEAFF. The CDR3 nucleotides are TGTGCCAGCGGAGGGGGACAGAACCTTGAAGCTTTCTTT. The chain links TRBV9 to TRBJ1-1; 7 bases line up with TRBD1. J gave up 7 bases and V 7 bases, and 10 bases lay outside the gene matches. The germline V gene has CDR1 SGDLS and CDR2 YYNGEE. The length of the CDR3 is 13 residues.

The V and J genes are TRBV15 and TRBJ2-2; TRBD1 matches 7 bases. Germline V gene data show CDR1 as LNHNV and CDR2 as YYDKDF (reference sequence). This CDR3 spans 15 amino acids. J was trimmed by 5 bases and V by 8 bases; bases with no gene match: 11. In nucleotides, the CDR3 is TGTGCCACCTTCAACAGGACAGGACGGACCGGGGAGCTGTTTTTT. Amino acids: CATFNRTGRTGELFF. Full variable domain (rest looked up from reference TRBV15 and TRBJ2-2): DAMVIQNPRYQVTQFGKPVTLSCSQTLNHNVMYWYQQKSSQAPKLLFHYYDKDFNNEADTPDNFQSRRPNTSFCFLDIRSPGLGDTAMYLCATFNRTGRTGELFFGEGSRLTVL.

This chain uses TRBV11-2 with TRBJ2-1, with D uncertain. Trimming cost V 3 bases and J 6 bases, with 3 bases left between them. Germline V gene sequence: CDR1 SGHAT, CDR2 FQNNGV. This CDR3 has 11 amino acids. The CDR3 nucleotides read TGTGCCAGCAGCTTGTTCAATGAGCAGTTCTTC. Translating it yields CASSLFNEQFF.

The CDR3 reads CASSSQTLGELFF. The CDR3 DNA reads as TGTGCCAGCAGTTCTCAGACATTAGGGGAGCTGTTTTTT. The rearrangement uses TRBV28 and TRBJ2-2; D unclear. The CDR3 totals 13 residues. Trimming left V 4 bases short and J 8 bases short, with 11 bases between. The V gene's germline CDR1 is MDHEN and CDR2 SYDVKM.

V and J are TRBV11-2 and TRBJ2-7, with D possibly TRBD2 on 6 matching bases. The CDR3 has 14 residues. Germline loops: CDR1 SGHAT, CDR2 FQNNGV. The V end lost 5 bases, the J end lost 3 bases, and 14 bases lay between the germline ends. The chain's CDR3 is CASSEGPGDYEQYF. CDR3 in DNA: TGTGCCAGCAGCGAAGGCCCGGGGGACTACGAGCAGTACTTC. The full variable domain, in which reference TRBV11-2 and TRBJ2-7 provide the parts outside the CDR3, is EAGVAQSPRYKIIEKRQSVAFWCNPISGHATLYWYQQILGQGPKLLIQFQNNGVVDDSQLPKDRFSAERLKGVDSTLKIQPAKLEDSAVYLCASSEGPGDYEQYFGPGTRLTVT.

The genes are TRBV6-1 and TRBJ2-1; perhaps D is TRBD1 or TRBD2 (6 bases each). Germline V CDR1 and CDR2: MNHNS, SASEGT. With 2 bases removed from V and 4 bases from J, the gap between germline ends came to 21 bases. This CDR3 comprises 18 residues. The CDR3 loop is CASSERRGYSLGYNEQFF. CDR3 nucleotide sequence: TGTGCCAGCAGTGAAAGGAGGGGGTACTCCCTTGGATACAATGAGCAGTTCTTC.

V usage is TRBV5-1 and J usage is TRBJ2-3, with D perhaps TRBD2 (5 bases). The germline gives CDR1 SGHRS, CDR2 YFSETQ. This CDR3 has 11 amino acids. V dropped 7 bases and J dropped 3 bases, with 6 bases sitting between them. The CDR3 protein is CASGLTDTQYF. As DNA, the CDR3 is TGCGCCAGCGGACTTACAGATACGCAGTATTTT.

This chain uses TRBV6-5 with TRBJ1-2, with D possibly being TRBD1 (6 bases). This CDR3 has 15 amino acids. CDR1 and CDR2 (germline): MNHEY, SVGAGI. Between the trimmed V and J ends, which lost 4 bases and 4 bases, there was a span of 16 bases. CDR3 bases: TGTGCCAGCAGTTTGGCGCAACAGGGACCCTATGGCTACACCTTC. Its translation: CASSLAQQGPYGYTF.

The CDR3 DNA reads as TGTGCCAGCAGTGGCGACAGAGGCGAGCAGTACTTC. Protein: CASSGDRGEQYF. The chain employs TRBV28 and TRBJ2-7; a possible D gene is TRBD1 (5 bases). The CDR3 consists of 12 residues. Trimming removed 5 bases from V and 6 bases from J, with 11 bases in between. Per germline, CDR1 MDHEN and CDR2 SYDVKM.

V and J are TRBV15 and TRBJ2-3; 8 nucleotides agree with TRBD2. The V segment lost 2 bases and the J segment 2 bases; nucleotides outside the gene matches: 12. The CDR3 covers 18 residues. Germline V CDR1 and CDR2: LNHNV, YYDKDF (reference sequence). CDR3 in amino acids: CATSRTRGASGYTDTQYF. Written as DNA, the CDR3 is TGTGCCACCAGCAGAACACGGGGGGCTAGCGGGTACACAGATACGCAGTATTTT.

This clone was observed a handful of times. The rearrangement uses TRBV10-1 and TRBJ2-7, with TRBD1 identical over 9 bases. Germline V lookup: CDR1 WNHNN, CDR2 SYGVQD (reference sequence). After removal of 6 bases from V and 3 bases from J, the junction contained 9 bases not matched to a gene. The CDR3 consists of 15 residues. The CDR3: CASSEGTGRNYEQYF. CDR3 in DNA: TGCGCCAGCAGCGAGGGGACAGGGAGAAACTACGAGCAGTACTTC.